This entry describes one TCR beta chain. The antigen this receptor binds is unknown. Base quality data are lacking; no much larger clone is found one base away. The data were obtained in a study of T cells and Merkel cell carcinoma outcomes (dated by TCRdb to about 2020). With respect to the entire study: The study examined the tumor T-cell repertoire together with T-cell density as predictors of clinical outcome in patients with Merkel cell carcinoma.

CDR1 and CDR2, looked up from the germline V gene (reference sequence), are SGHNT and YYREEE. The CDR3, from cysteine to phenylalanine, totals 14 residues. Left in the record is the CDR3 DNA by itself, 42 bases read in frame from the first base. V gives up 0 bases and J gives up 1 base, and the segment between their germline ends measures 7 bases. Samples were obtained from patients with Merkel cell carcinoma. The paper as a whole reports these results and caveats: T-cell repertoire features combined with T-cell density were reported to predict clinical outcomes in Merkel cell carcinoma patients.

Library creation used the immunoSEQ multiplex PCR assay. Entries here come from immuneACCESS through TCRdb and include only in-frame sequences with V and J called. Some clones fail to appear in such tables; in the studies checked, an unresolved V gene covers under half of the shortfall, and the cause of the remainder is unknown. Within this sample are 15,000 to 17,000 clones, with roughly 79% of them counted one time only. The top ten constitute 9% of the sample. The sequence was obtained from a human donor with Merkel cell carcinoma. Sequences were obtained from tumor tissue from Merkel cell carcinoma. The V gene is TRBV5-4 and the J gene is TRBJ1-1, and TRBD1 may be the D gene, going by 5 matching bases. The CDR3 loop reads CASSLGGGNTEAFF. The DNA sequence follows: TGTGCCAGCAGCTTGGGTGGGGGGAACACTGAAGCTTTCTTT.